The sequence of this TCR beta chain was determined in a study of T cells after yellow fever vaccination. Findings and caveats of the study: Abundant contaminating clonotypes from the bulk population could appear in FACS-sorted repertoires.

A note on this clonotype: The antigen is not known.

Making TCR cDNA involved 5'RACE template switching, which added UMIs and a universal primer site. MiXCR was run by TCRdb on the 5' RACE reads, yielding one entry per CDR3 protein. The sample has 200,000 to 300,000 distinct CDR3 sequences, approximately 12% seen once. Germline V lookup: CDR1 DFQATT, CDR2 SNEGSKA (reference sequence). This CDR3 has 14 amino acids. The V end was cut by 5 bases, the J end by 5 bases, with 15 bases between. The sequence derives from a man aged 25 to 40 who received the YFV17D yellow fever vaccine. The sample in question was CD4+ T cells sorted from PBMCs, obtained 45 days after the yellow fever booster vaccination. The chain carries TRBV20-1 and TRBJ2-2; perhaps TRBD2 as D (6 bases). The DNA of the CDR3 is TGCAGTGCTGGAAGGCAGGGAGGAACCGGGGAGCTGTTTTTT. This gives the protein CSAGRQGGTGELFF.